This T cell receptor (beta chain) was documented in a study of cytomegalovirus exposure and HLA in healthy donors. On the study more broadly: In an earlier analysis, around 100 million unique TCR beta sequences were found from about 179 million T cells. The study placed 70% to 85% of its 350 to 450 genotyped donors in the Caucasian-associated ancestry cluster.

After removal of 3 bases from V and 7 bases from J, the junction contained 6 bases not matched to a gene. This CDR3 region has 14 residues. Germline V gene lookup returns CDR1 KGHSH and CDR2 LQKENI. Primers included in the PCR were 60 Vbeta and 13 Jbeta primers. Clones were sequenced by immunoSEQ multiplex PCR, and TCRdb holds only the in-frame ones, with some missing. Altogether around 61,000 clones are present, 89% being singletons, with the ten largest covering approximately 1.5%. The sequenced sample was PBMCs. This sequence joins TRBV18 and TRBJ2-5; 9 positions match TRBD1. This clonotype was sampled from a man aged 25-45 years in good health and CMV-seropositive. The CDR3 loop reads CASSPRDREGTQYF. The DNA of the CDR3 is TGTGCCAGCTCACCCCGGGACAGGGAAGGGACCCAGTACTTC.